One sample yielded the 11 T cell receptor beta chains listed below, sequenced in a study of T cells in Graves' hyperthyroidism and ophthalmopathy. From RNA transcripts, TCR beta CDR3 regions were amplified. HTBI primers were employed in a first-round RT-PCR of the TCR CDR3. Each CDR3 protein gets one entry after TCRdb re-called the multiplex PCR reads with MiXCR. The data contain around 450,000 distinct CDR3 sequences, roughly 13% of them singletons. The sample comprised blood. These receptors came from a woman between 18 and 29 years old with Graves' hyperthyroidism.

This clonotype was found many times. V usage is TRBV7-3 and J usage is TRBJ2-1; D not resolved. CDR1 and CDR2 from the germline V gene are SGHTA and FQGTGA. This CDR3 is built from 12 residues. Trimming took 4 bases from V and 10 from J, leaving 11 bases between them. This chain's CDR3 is CASSSPKGEQFF. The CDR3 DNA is TGTGCCAGCAGCTCCCCCAAGGGCGAGCAGTTCTTC. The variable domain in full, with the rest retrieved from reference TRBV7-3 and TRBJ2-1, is GAGVSQTPSNKVTEKGKYVELRCDPISGHTALYWYRQSLGQGPEFLIYFQGTGAADDSGLPNDRFFAVRPEGSVSTLKIQRTERGDSAVYLCASSSPKGEQFFGPGTRLTVL.

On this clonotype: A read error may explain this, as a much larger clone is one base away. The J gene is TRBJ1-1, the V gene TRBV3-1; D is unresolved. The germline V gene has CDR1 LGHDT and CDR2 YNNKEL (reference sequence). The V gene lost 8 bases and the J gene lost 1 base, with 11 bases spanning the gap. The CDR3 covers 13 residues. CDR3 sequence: CASGPLSNTEAFF. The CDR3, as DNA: TGTGCCAGCGGTCCCCTCTCGAACACTGAAGCTTTCTTT. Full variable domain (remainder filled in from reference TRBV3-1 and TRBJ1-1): DTAVSQTPKYLVTQMGNDKSIKCEQNLGHDTMYWYKQDSKKFLKIMFSYNNKELIINETVPNRFSPKSPDKAHLNLHINSLELGDSAVYFCASGPLSNTEAFFGQGTRLTVV.

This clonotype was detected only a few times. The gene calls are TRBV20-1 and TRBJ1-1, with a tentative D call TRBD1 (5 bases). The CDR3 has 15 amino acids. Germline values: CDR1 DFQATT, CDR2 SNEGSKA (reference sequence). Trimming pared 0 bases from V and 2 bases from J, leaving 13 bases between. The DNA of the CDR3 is TGCAGTGCTAGAGATACGGGGCGTATAAACACTGAAGCTTTCTTT. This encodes CSARDTGRINTEAFF.

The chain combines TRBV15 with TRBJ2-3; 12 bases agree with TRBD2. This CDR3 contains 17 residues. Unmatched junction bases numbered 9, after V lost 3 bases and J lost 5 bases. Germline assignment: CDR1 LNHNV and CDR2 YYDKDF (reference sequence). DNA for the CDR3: TGTGCCACCAGCAGTGGGACTAGCGGGTCGTATGTAGATACGCAGTATTTT. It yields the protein CATSSGTSGSYVDTQYF.

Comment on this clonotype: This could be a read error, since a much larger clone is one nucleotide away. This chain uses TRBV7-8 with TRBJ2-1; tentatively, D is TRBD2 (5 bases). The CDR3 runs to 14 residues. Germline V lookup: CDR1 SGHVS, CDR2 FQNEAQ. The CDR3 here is CASSPSEGYNEQLF. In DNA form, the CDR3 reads TGTGCCAGCAGCCCATCAGAGGGTTACAATGAGCAGCTCTTC.

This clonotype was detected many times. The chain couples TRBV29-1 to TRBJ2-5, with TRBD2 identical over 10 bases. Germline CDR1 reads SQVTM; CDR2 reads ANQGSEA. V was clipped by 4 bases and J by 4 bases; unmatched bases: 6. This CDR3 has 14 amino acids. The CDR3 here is CSVVWLAGVETQYF. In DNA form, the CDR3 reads TGCAGCGTTGTCTGGCTAGCGGGAGTAGAGACCCAGTACTTC.

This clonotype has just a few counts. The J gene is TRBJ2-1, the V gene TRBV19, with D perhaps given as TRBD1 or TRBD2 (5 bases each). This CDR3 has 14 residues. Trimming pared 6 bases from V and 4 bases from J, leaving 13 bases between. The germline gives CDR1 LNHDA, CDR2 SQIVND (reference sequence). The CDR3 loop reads CASRIGTGYNEQFF. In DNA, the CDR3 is TGTGCCAGTAGAATCGGGACGGGGTACAATGAGCAGTTCTTC.

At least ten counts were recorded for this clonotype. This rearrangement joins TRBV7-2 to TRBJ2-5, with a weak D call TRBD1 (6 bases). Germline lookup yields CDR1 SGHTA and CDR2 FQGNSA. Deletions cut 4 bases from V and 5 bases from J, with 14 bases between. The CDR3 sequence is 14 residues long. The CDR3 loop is CASSWDTRRETQYF. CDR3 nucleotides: TGTGCCAGCAGCTGGGACACCCGCAGGGAGACCCAGTACTTC.

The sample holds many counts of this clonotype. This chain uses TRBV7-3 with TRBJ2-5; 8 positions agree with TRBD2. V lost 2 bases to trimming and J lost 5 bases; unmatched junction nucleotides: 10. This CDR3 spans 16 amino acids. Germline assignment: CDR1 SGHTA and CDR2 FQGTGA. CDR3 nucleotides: TGTGCCAGCAGCTTATCCCGCGCCTCGGGGGGGGAGACCCAGTACTTC. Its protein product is CASSLSRASGGETQYF. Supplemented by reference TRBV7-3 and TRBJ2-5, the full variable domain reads GAGVSQTPSNKVTEKGKYVELRCDPISGHTALYWYRQSLGQGPEFLIYFQGTGAADDSGLPNDRFFAVRPEGSVSTLKIQRTERGDSAVYLCASSLSRASGGETQYFGPGTRLLVL.

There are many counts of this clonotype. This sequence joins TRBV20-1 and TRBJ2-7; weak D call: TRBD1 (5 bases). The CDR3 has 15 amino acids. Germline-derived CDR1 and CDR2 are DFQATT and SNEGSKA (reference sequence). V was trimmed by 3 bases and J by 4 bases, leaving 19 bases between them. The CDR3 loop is CSASAGSGRAYEQYF. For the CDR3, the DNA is TGCAGTGCTAGTGCAGGAAGTGGCAGGGCTTACGAGCAGTACTTC.

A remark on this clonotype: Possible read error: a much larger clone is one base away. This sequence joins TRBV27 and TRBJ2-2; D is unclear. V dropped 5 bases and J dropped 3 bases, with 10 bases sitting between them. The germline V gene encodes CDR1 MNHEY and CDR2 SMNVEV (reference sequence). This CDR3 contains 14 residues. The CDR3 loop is CASSPWVDTGELFF. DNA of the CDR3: TGTGCCAGCAGTCCCTGGGTGGACACCGGGGAGCTGTTTTTT.